These 3 T cell receptor beta chains were sequenced from one sample in a study of blood T cells in healthy people across ages. The authors ran a second PCR of roughly 6 to 11 cycles using a sample-barcoded 5' primer and a J-beta primer mix. MiXCR, applied by TCRdb to the 5' RACE reads, yields one record per CDR3 protein. The data contain around 1,500,000 distinct CDR3 sequences, roughly 45% of them seen just once; the ten biggest clones take up approximately 7.9%. The sequenced sample was blood. The receptor set was obtained from a woman in her late teens or twenties in good health.

The chain links TRBV5-5 to TRBJ2-3, with 10 nucleotides matching TRBD2. The V gene's germline CDR1 is SGHKS and CDR2 YYEKEE (reference sequence). The length of the CDR3 is 17 residues. With V trimmed by 2 bases and J by 1 base, 7 bases remained unmatched. CDR3 sequence (DNA): TGTGCCAGCAGCTTCCCAGTTACTAGCGGGGGCACAGATACGCAGTATTTT. This encodes CASSFPVTSGGTDTQYF.

The chain joins TRBV20-1 to TRBJ2-1; D remains ambiguous. The CDR3 runs 10 residues. V shed 6 bases and J shed 8 bases, with 8 bases lying between them. Germline V gene data show CDR1 as DFQATT and CDR2 as SNEGSKA (reference sequence). CDR3 region: CSALYHEQFF. The CDR3, as DNA: TGCAGTGCCCTATACCATGAGCAGTTCTTC.

The V call is TRBV14, the J call TRBJ2-5; the D is unclear. V was shortened by 4 bases and J by 1 base, with 7 bases between the two germline ends. The CDR3 covers 13 residues. The germline gives CDR1 SGHDN, CDR2 FVKESK. The CDR3 here is CASSPVFQETQYF. The CDR3, as DNA: TGTGCCAGCAGCCCTGTCTTCCAAGAGACCCAGTACTTC. Full variable domain (rest looked up from reference TRBV14 and TRBJ2-5): EAGVTQFPSHSVIEKGQTVTLRCDPISGHDNLYWYRRVMGKEIKFLLHFVKESKQDESGMPNNRFLAERTGGTYSTLKVQPAELEDSGVYFCASSPVFQETQYFGPGTRLLVL.